This T cell receptor (beta chain) comes out of a study of identical twins. Through template switching, a universal primer site was introduced, and the cDNA contained unique molecular identifiers. TCRdb recomputed calls from the 5' RACE reads with MiXCR, one row per CDR3 protein. Of around 490,000 distinct CDR3 sequences listed, 13% to 15% are singletons. This clonotype was counted between two and nine times. Its specificity is not known. Study-wide results and limits: Fewer insertions were carried by abundant cord blood beta clonotypes, but none was seen in memory repertoires.

CDR1 and CDR2 (germline): SGHVS, FNYEAQ. The V end was cut by 1 base, the J end by 9 bases, with 7 bases between. CDR3 length equals 13 residues. The same data also went into a second study, on yellow fever vaccine responses in identical twins.

The chain carries TRBV7-6 and TRBJ1-6; no clear D. This TCR was sampled from a woman aged 18-29 years in good health. Sequences were obtained from CD4+ T cells sorted from blood. CDR3 nucleotides: TGTGCCAGCAGCTTAGGGTCGGCTTCACCCCTCCACTTT. It is translated as CASSLGSASPLHF.